This TCR beta chain was documented in a study of CD8 T cells in Susac syndrome. Germline CDR1 is SGHNT and CDR2 is YYREEE (reference sequence). The ends were cut back, 4 bases at V and 1 base at J, with 11 bases in the middle. This CDR3 is 14 amino acids long. The study sequenced TCR beta in blood CD8+ and CD4+ T cells. About 0.5 to 1 ug RNA was reverse transcribed with random hexamers. Via MiXCR, TCRdb re-called the immunoSEQ multiplex PCR reads, giving one row per CDR3 protein. The profile shows approximately 190,000 distinct CDR3 sequences, about 94% of them singletons. The sequence was collected from a human donor with Susac syndrome. This sequence joins TRBV5-4 and TRBJ1-1, with no clear D. Sequences were obtained from CD4+ T cells from PBMCs. The CDR3 spells CASSALRQNTEAFF. CDR3 DNA sequence: TGTGCCAGCAGCGCTCTTCGACAGAACACTGAAGCTTTCTTT.